Reported below is one T cell receptor beta chain. Its target is unknown. The sample belongs to a study of cytomegalovirus exposure and HLA in healthy donors. Broader study findings: Among the CMV-associated chains, three were confirmed in vitro as specific for CMV antigens. Among CMV-associated TCR beta chains, most appeared HLA-restricted in a later analysis. The study reported that TCR beta sequences accurately predicted HLA-A and HLA-B alleles in most subjects.

The PCR was carried out with 60 Vbeta primers and 13 Jbeta primers. This table comes from immunoSEQ multiplex PCR, and its TCRdb copy is limited to in-frame clones, with some not included. The sample includes 150,000 to 250,000 clones. The TCR originated in a boy aged 5 to 17 in good health and CMV-seronegative. Source material: PBMCs.

CDR3 nucleotide sequence: TGTGCCAGCACTTCTTTAGCGGGGAGCCTGACCGGGGAGCTGTTTTTT. Residues: CASTSLAGSLTGELFF. V gene TRBV5-4 combines with J gene TRBJ2-2, with TRBD2 matching 8 bases. The CDR3 is made up of 16 amino acids. V dropped 6 bases and J dropped 5; count of bases not matched to a gene: 12. Germline CDR1 and CDR2: SGHNT and YYREEE (reference sequence).